A selection of T cell receptor beta chains follows, all from one sample in a study of B cell selection in AIRE deficiency. Assay: immunoSEQ multiplex PCR; the TCRdb copy retains only in-frame clones and omits some. The sample holds 1,500 to 2,000 clones, 86% seen once. The sequenced sample consisted of CD4+CD127+ conventional T cells sorted from PBMCs. These TCRs come from a human donor in good health. CDR3s include the opening cysteine and the closing phenylalanine or tryptophan. The D gene is left open where the match is weak. Size tells how often a clone was seen (once, few, many) or the class of an expanded clone, and some rows leave it out.

TRBJ1-1 | TRBV19 | . | TRBD1 | CASSPGTANTEAFF | TGTGCCAGTAGTCCGGGGACAGCGAACACTGAAGCTTTCTTT
TRBJ2-1 | TRBV11-1 | . | . | CASSLGGQGGDEQFF | TGTGCCAGCAGCTTAGGAGGTCAGGGGGGCGATGAGCAGTTCTTC
TRBJ1-5 | TRBV11-2 | . | TRBD1 | CASSFRGDQPQHF | TGTGCCAGCAGCTTCAGGGGGGATCAGCCCCAGCATTTT
TRBJ1-3 | TRBV28 | . | . | CASSFPDGGNTIYF | TGTGCCAGCAGTTTTCCCGACGGTGGAAACACCATATATTTT
TRBJ2-7 | TRBV5-6 | . | . | CASSLNQVYEQYF | TGTGCCAGCAGCTTGAATCAGGTCTACGAGCAGTACTTC
TRBJ1-2 | TRBV10-3 | once | . | CAISPRPGQPGGDGYTF | TGTGCCATCAGCCCCCGACCGGGACAACCGGGAGGCGATGGCTACACCTTC
TRBJ1-2 | TRBV21-1 | . | . | CASSKGGYTF | TGTGCCAGCAGCAAAGGTGGCTACACCTTC
TRBJ2-1 | TRBV7-2 | . | TRBD2 | CASSRKEGRTSGPKGEQFF | TGTGCCAGCAGCCGGAAAGAAGGCAGGACTAGCGGGCCGAAGGGTGAGCAGTTCTTC
TRBJ2-7 | TRBV7-9 | . | . | CASSLVVGARSSYEQYF | TGTGCCAGCAGCTTAGTTGTCGGGGCAAGGAGCTCCTACGAGCAGTACTTC
TRBJ2-1 | TRBV5-1 | . | . | CASSLDGATEQFF | TGCGCCAGCAGCTTGGACGGGGCGACTGAGCAGTTCTTC
TRBJ2-1 | TRBV28 | . | . | CASRGTYNEQFF | TGTGCCAGCAGGGGGACTTACAATGAGCAGTTCTTC
TRBJ2-4 | TRBV7-8 | . | TRBD2 | CASSSGLAGAWDIQYF | TGTGCCAGCAGCTCCGGACTAGCGGGAGCCTGGGACATTCAGTACTTC
TRBJ1-1 | TRBV28 | . | . | CASRIFGGGASTEAFF | TGTGCCAGCAGGATATTCGGCGGGGGGGCAAGCACTGAAGCTTTCTTT
TRBJ2-1 | TRBV4-1 | . | . | CASSQVAVTYNEQFF | TGCGCCAGCAGCCAAGTAGCGGTGACTTACAATGAGCAGTTCTTC
TRBJ2-1 | TRBV5-1 | . | . | CASSTNPGTLTYNEQFF | TGCGCCAGCAGCACCAACCCCGGGACATTGACCTACAATGAGCAGTTCTTC
TRBJ2-3 | TRBV29-1 | . | . | CSVLHRSTDTQYF | TGCAGCGTCCTACATAGAAGCACAGATACGCAGTATTTT